This T cell receptor beta chain was sequenced in a study of blood T cell repertoires in COVID-19. Study overall: Sources were T cells, B-cell-depleted T cells, or PBMCs; the material itself was cDNA or gDNA.

The V end was cut by 5 bases, the J end by 1 base, with 12 bases between. The CDR3 has 14 residues. Germline lookup yields CDR1 LNHDA and CDR2 SQIVND (reference sequence). Sequencing used immunoSEQ multiplex PCR; TCRdb keeps in-frame clones, though not all of them. The top ten hold about 0.58% of the sample, which has about 150,000 clones, roughly 80% seen once. This rearrangement joins TRBV19 to TRBJ2-7, with unresolved D. Sequencing was done on a sample of peripheral blood. This clonotype was obtained from a man in his fifties or sixties with acute or convalescent COVID-19. The CDR3 spells CASSFTTHSYEQYF. The CDR3 bases are TGTGCCAGTAGTTTTACGACACATTCCTACGAGCAGTACTTC. Full variable domain (remainder filled in from reference TRBV19 and TRBJ2-7): DGGITQSPKYLFRKEGQNVTLSCEQNLNHDAMYWYRQDPGQGLRLIYYSQIVNDFQKGDIAEGYSVSREKKESFPLTVTSAQKNPTAFYLCASSFTTHSYEQYFGPGTRLTVT.